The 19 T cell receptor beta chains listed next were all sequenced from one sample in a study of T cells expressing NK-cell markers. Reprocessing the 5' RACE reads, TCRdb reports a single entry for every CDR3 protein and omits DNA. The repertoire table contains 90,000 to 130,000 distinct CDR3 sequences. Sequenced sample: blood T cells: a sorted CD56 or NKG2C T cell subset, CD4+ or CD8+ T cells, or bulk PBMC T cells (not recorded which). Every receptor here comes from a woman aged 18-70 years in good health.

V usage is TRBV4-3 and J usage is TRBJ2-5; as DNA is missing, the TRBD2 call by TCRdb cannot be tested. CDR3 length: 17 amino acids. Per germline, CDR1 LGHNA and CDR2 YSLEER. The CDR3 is CASSQDGLGLRSETQYF.

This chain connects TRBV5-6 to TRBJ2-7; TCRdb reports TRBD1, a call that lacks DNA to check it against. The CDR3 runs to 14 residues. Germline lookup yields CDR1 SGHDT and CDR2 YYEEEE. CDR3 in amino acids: CASSSMGRGYEQYF.

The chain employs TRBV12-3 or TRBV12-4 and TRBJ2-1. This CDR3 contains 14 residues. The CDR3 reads CASSLAGSYNEQFF.

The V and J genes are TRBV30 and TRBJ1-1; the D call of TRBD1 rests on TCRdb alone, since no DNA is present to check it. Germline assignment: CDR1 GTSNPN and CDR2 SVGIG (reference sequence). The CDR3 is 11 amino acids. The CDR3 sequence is CAWTTGFGAFF.

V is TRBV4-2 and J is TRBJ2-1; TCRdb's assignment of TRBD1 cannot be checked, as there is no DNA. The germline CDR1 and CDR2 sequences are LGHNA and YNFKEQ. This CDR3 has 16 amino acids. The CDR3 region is CASSQDSAGAYNEQFF.

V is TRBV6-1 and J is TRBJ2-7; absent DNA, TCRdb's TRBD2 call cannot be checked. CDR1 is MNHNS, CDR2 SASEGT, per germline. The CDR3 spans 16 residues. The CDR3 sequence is CASRSALWDQSYEQYF.

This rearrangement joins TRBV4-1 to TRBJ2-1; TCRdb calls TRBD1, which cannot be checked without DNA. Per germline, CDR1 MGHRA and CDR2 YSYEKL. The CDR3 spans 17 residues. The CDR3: CASSHPSGGRTYNEQFF.

Here the CDR3 reads CASGQGVIPQHF. The rearrangement links TRBV19 to TRBJ1-5; TCRdb outputs TRBD1, but without DNA this stays unchecked. Germline CDR1 LNHDA, CDR2 SQIVND (reference sequence). CDR3 length: 12 amino acids.

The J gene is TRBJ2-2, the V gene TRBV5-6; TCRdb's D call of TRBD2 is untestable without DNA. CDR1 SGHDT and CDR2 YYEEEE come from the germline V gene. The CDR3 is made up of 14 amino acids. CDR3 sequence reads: CASSISGFTGELFF. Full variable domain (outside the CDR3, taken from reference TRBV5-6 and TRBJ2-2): DAGVTQSPTHLIKTRGQQVTLRCSPKSGHDTVSWYQQALGQGPQFIFQYYEEEERQRGNFPDRFSGHQFPNYSSELNVNALLLGDSALYLCASSISGFTGELFFGEGSRLTVL.

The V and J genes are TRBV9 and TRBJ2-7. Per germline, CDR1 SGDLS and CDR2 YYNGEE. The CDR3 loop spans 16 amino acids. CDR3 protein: CASSAHSAGGPHDQYF.

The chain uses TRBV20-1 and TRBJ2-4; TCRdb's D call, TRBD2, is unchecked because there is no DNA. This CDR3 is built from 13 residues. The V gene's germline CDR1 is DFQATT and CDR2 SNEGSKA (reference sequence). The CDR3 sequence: CSAWMASLTIQYF.

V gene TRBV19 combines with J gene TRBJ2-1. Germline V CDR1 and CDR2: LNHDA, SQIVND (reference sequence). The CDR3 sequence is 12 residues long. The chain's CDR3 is CASSIWENEQFF.

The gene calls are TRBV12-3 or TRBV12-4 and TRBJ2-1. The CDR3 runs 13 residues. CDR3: CASSFVGRLEQFF.

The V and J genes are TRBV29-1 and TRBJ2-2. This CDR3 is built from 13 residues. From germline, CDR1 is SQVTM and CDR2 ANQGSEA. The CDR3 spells CSVTDGNTGELFF.

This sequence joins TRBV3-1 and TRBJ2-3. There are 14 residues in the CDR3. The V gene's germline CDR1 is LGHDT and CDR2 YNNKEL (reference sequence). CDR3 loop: CASSLLRSTDTQYF.

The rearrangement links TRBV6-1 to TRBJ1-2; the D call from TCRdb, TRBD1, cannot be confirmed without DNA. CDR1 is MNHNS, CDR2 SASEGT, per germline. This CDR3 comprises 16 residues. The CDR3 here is CASTGDRTLYFYGYTF.

The CDR3 here is CATSRDRTGGEKLFF. The chain joins TRBV15 to TRBJ1-4; TCRdb's D call of TRBD1 is untestable without DNA. This CDR3 has 15 amino acids. Germline lookup yields CDR1 LNHNV and CDR2 YYDKDF (reference sequence).

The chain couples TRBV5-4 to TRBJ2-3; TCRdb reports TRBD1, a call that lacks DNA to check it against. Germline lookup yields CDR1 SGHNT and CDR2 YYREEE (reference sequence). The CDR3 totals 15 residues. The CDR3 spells CASSPVGQGTDTQYF.

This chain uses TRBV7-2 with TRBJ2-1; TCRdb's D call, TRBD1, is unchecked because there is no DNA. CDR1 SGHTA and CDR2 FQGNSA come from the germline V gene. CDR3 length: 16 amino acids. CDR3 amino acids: CASSNLQGYSYNEQFF.